Listed below are T cell receptor beta chains from one sample, sequenced in a study of a mutant IDH1 vaccine in newly diagnosed glioma. Using immunoSEQ multiplex PCR, the repertoire was profiled, and TCRdb retains in-frame clones only, with some absent. Of approximately 36,000 clones in the sample, around nine tenths are singletons; the top ten hold under 20%. This sample comprised PBMCs, obtained from a glioma patient treated with radiotherapy, temozolomide or both. The receptors shown here come from a man aged 18 to 30 with glioma. Both conserved end residues are part of each CDR3. Fields, in order: J gene, V gene, D gene, clone size, CDR3 DNA, CDR3 protein. D genes are given only for firm matches. Not every row has a clone size; where given, it reads once, few, many or a size class.

TRBJ1-5 TRBV6-6 TRBD1 NA TGTGCCAGCAGTGCTCCGGGACAGAATCAGCCCCAGCATTTT CASSAPGQNQPQHF
TRBJ2-7 TRBV6-5 NA NA TGTGCCAGCAGCCAGACCGTGGAAGGCGACGAGCAGTACTTC CASSQTVEGDEQYF
TRBJ1-5 TRBV2 TRBD1 NA TGTGCCAGCAAAGAGGGGACAGGGGGCCATCCCATCAGCAATCAGCCCCAGCATTTT CASKEGTGGHPISNQPQHF
TRBJ1-1 TRBV9 TRBD1 NA TGTGCCAGCAGCGGCACCGGGACAGGGCACACTGAAGCTTTCTTT CASSGTGTGHTEAFF
TRBJ1-2 TRBV5-1 NA NA TGCGCCAGCAGCTTGGCCCTAGGGCAAGCTGGGATTTTGGGCTATGGCTACACCTTC CASSLALGQAGILGYGYTF
TRBJ1-6 TRBV11-2 NA NA TGTGCCAGCAGCCCCCGACAGATTAATTCACCCCTCCACTTT CASSPRQINSPLHF
TRBJ2-3 TRBV2 NA NA TGTGCCAGCAGGGAGGGGGCGGGAGATACGCAGTATTTT CASREGAGDTQYF
TRBJ1-1 TRBV5-1 TRBD1 NA TGCGCCAGCAGCTCCTGGACAGGACCGAACACTGAAGCTTTCTTT CASSSWTGPNTEAFF
TRBJ1-1 TRBV6-1 NA NA TGTGCCAGCAGTGCACGGGGGAACACTGAAGCTTTCTTT CASSARGNTEAFF
TRBJ2-3 TRBV4-1 NA NA TGCGCCAGCAGCTTATTAGCTAGCACAGATACGCAGTATTTT CASSLLASTDTQYF
TRBJ2-5 TRBV5-1 TRBD2 NA TGCGCCAGCAGCTCCCTGAGCAGGAGGGAGGGCCGGAGAGAGACCCAGTACTTC CASSSLSRREGRRETQYF
TRBJ2-2 TRBV19 NA NA TGTGCCAGTAGTATAGCGCGCTCGGGGGAGCTGTTTTTT CASSIARSGELFF
TRBJ1-5 TRBV15 NA NA TGTGCCACCAGCAGGGGGGCCAATCAGCCCCAGCATTTT CATSRGANQPQHF
TRBJ2-7 TRBV7-2 NA NA TGTGCCAGCAGCCCCTACTTAAAACCCTACGAGCAGTACTTC CASSPYLKPYEQYF
TRBJ2-3 TRBV19 NA NA TGTGCCAGTAAATCCTCAGGGGTCACAGATACGCAGTATTTT CASKSSGVTDTQYF
TRBJ2-1 TRBV15 NA NA TGTGCCACCAGCAGAGATCAAGGGCGTGCGCTGGGGGATGAGCAGTTCTTC CATSRDQGRALGDEQFF
TRBJ1-6 TRBV28 TRBD1 NA TGTGCCAGCAGTTTTGACAGGGGCGATTCACCCCTCCACTTT CASSFDRGDSPLHF
TRBJ2-7 TRBV6-5 TRBD1 NA TGTGCCAGCAGTGTACTAGGACAGGGGATTTACGAGCAGTACTTC CASSVLGQGIYEQYF
TRBJ1-5 TRBV4-1 TRBD1 NA TGCGCCAGCAGCCAAGAACCGGGACAGGGGTATCAGCCCCAGCATTTT CASSQEPGQGYQPQHF
TRBJ2-7 TRBV2 TRBD1 NA TGTGCCAGCAGTGGGGACAGCGGCAGCTCCTACGAGCAGTACTTC CASSGDSGSSYEQYF
TRBJ1-1 TRBV14 NA once TGTGCCAGCAGCCAATTGGCCCAGGCCAGGGCTTTCTTT CASSQLAQARAFF
TRBJ1-6 TRBV6-1 NA NA TGTGCCAGCAGTGAAGAGGGTTGGGGAGGGAATTCACCCCTCCACTTT CASSEEGWGGNSPLHF
TRBJ1-3 TRBV30 NA NA TGTGCCTGGAGTGTCTCTGGAAACACCATATATTTT CAWSVSGNTIYF
TRBJ1-4 TRBV18 NA NA TGTGCCAGCTGGGGTGCAACTAATGAAAAACTGTTTTTT CASWGATNEKLFF
TRBJ2-2 TRBV6-5 NA NA TGTGCCAGCAGAACTCAGGGGACCGGGGAGCTGTTTTTT CASRTQGTGELFF
TRBJ1-2 TRBV6-5 NA NA TGTGCCAGCAGTTCTCCCGGGAGGGGAGGCTATGGCTACACCTTC CASSSPGRGGYGYTF
TRBJ2-3 TRBV30 TRBD2 NA TGTGCCTGGAGTGCCGTAGCGGGAGGGCTGACAGATACGCAGTATTTT CAWSAVAGGLTDTQYF
TRBJ1-5 TRBV19 TRBD1 NA TGTGCCAGTAAGACAGGGGCCCAGCCCCAGCATTTT CASKTGAQPQHF
TRBJ2-3 TRBV5-6 NA NA TGTGCCAGCAGCCTCCCAGGGGTAACAGATACGCAGTATTTT CASSLPGVTDTQYF
TRBJ2-6 TRBV15 NA few TGTGCCACCAGCAGTGTAACAGGGACTGGGGCCAACGTCCTGACTTTC CATSSVTGTGANVLTF
TRBJ2-4 TRBV5-5 TRBD2 NA TGTGCCAGCAGCTCTCCTGCCGAACTAGCGGGAGGGCGGATCATTCAGTACTTC CASSSPAELAGGRIIQYF
TRBJ2-1 TRBV5-1 TRBD2 once TGCGCCAGCAGCCCCGGGAGGGCCGATTTCAATGAGCAGTTCTTC CASSPGRADFNEQFF
TRBJ1-1 TRBV7-9 NA NA TGTGCCACCAAGCCACGGAACACTGAAGCTTTCTTT CATKPRNTEAFF
TRBJ1-2 TRBV5-6 NA NA TGTGCCAGCAGCTTGGGGCAGCTTAACTATGGCTACACCTTC CASSLGQLNYGYTF
TRBJ2-7 TRBV7-2 NA NA TGTGCCAGCAGCTCCGGGTACTACGAGCAGTACTTC CASSSGYYEQYF